One and the same sample provided the 26 T cell receptor beta chains below, sequenced in a study of radiation and T cells in renal cell carcinoma (dated by TCRdb to the early 2020s). The library relied on the immunoSEQ multiplex PCR assay. This is the immuneACCESS table as TCRdb keeps it, with only in-frame sequences that have V and J called. A part of the clones is gone; compared with another copy, unresolved V genes explain less than half, and the rest is unexplained. In this sample the table shows around 74,000 clones, over 80% of which occur a single time. 2.4% of the sample is held by the ten biggest clonotypes. Taken with the paper, the label for time point translates to: blood 4 weeks post-SBRT, at nephrectomy. The treatment or condition label of this sample denotes: 15 Gy SBRT to primary tumor, nephrectomy 4 weeks later. The sequenced sample was blood, obtained from a patient whose treatment included radiotherapy and nephrectomy. These receptors originate from a woman aged 60-75 years with renal cell carcinoma.

The CDR3 here is CASSFGVSTDTQYF. CDR3 DNA sequence: TGTGCCAGCAGTTTCGGGGTAAGCACAGATACGCAGTATTTT. This sequence joins TRBV27 and TRBJ2-3; D may be TRBD2 (5 bases). Trimming removed 3 bases from V and 0 bases from J, with 7 bases in between. The CDR3 length is 14 residues. CDR1 is MNHEY, CDR2 SMNVEV, per germline (reference sequence).

The genes are TRBV19 and TRBJ2-5; TRBD1 aligns across 8 bases. The CDR3 sequence is 17 residues long. V lost 3 bases and J lost 5; bases outside the gene matches: 14. CDR1 is LNHDA and CDR2 is SQIVND in the germline V gene (reference sequence). The CDR3 coding sequence is TGTGCCAGTAGTATCCCAAGGCCGGGACAGGTAATCGAGACCCAGTACTTC. This codes for CASSIPRPGQVIETQYF.

The rearrangement links TRBV19 to TRBJ2-2, with D tentatively TRBD2 (6 bases). Looked up from germline, CDR1 is LNHDA and CDR2 is SQIVND (reference sequence). The CDR3 has 15 residues. Between the trimmed V and J ends, which lost 3 bases and 5 bases, there was a span of 13 bases. The CDR3 bases are TGTGCCAGTAGTATCAAGACTAGGGTGACCGGGGAGCTGTTTTTT. Protein product: CASSIKTRVTGELFF.

V gene TRBV28 combines with J gene TRBJ2-3, with 11 positions matching TRBD2. Germline V gene data show CDR1 as MDHEN and CDR2 as SYDVKM. The CDR3 is made up of 15 amino acids. J gave up 5 bases and V 5 bases, and 6 bases lay outside the gene matches. The CDR3: CASSKLAGEEDTQYF. The DNA of the CDR3 is TGTGCCAGCAGTAAACTAGCGGGAGAGGAAGATACGCAGTATTTT.

The CDR3 loop reads CAISGSSGRAGELFF. The DNA of the CDR3 is TGTGCCATCAGCGGATCTAGCGGGAGGGCCGGGGAGCTGTTTTTT. The chain combines TRBV10-3 with TRBJ2-2, with 12 bases lining up with TRBD2. The CDR3 spans 15 residues. From germline, CDR1 is ENHRY and CDR2 SYGVKD. Trimming took 6 bases from V and 6 from J; bases not matched to a gene: 5.

The rearrangement links TRBV28 to TRBJ1-1; D gene ambiguous. CDR3 length equals 13 residues. The V end was cut by 2 bases, the J end by 3 bases, with 7 bases between. CDR1 and CDR2 from the germline V gene are MDHEN and SYDVKM. The CDR3 DNA reads as TGTGCCAGCAGTTTAAGTAGTCACACTGAAGCTTTCTTT. Amino acids: CASSLSSHTEAFF.

This rearrangement joins TRBV21-1 to TRBJ1-5; the tabulated D call, TRBD1, remains unverified against the DNA. TRBV21-1 counts as a pseudogene. This CDR3 comprises 18 residues. CDR3 bases: TGTGCCAGCAGCAAAGTGACCCCAGGGATCCCCCAAAATCAGCCCCAGCATTTT. As protein: CASSKVTPGIPQNQPQHF.

The J gene is TRBJ2-5, the V gene TRBV10-3, with 7 positions matching TRBD1. Trimming took 7 bases from V and 5 from J; bases not matched to a gene: 13. Per germline, CDR1 ENHRY and CDR2 SYGVKD. This CDR3 is 15 amino acids long. The CDR3 spells CAINRGDAGAETQYF. Written as DNA, the CDR3 is TGTGCCATCAACAGGGGAGACGCCGGAGCGGAGACCCAGTACTTC.

This clone was counted ten times or more. The gene calls are TRBV5-8 and TRBJ1-1, with TRBD1 matching over 10 bases. The ends lost 4 bases at V and 1 base at J; junction bases unmatched: 7. This CDR3 has 16 residues. Per germline, CDR1 SGHTS and CDR2 YDEGEE. CDR3 bases: TGTGCCAGCAGCCCGAGACAGGGGGCAACGAACACTGAAGCTTTCTTT. It encodes CASSPRQGATNTEAFF.

This clone was recorded only once. This chain joins TRBV9 and TRBJ1-3; unclear D gene. With 3 bases removed from V and 3 bases from J, the gap between germline ends came to 7 bases. The CDR3 spans 13 residues. The germline V gene has CDR1 SGDLS and CDR2 YYNGEE. The chain's CDR3 is CASSATGGNTIYF. DNA of the CDR3: TGTGCCAGCAGCGCCACCGGTGGAAACACCATATATTTT.

This clone was detected a few times. The chain combines TRBV9 with TRBJ1-1; no reliable D call. V was trimmed by 0 bases and J by 2 bases, leaving 8 bases between them. The CDR3 has 14 amino acids. Germline assignment: CDR1 SGDLS and CDR2 YYNGEE. The CDR3 here is CASSVGGTNTEAFF. CDR3 bases: TGTGCCAGCAGCGTAGGGGGAACAAACACTGAAGCTTTCTTT.

This clone was seen just once. V and J are TRBV19 and TRBJ1-1, with TRBD1 matching 7 bases. Trimming cost V 8 bases and J 4 bases; bases outside gene matches: 13. This CDR3 comprises 15 residues. Germline V gene sequence: CDR1 LNHDA, CDR2 SQIVND (reference sequence). CDR3 sequence reads: CASQRFKGGATEAFF. In nucleotides, the CDR3 is TGTGCCAGTCAGCGCTTTAAAGGGGGCGCCACTGAAGCTTTCTTT.

The rearrangement uses TRBV4-1 and TRBJ1-2; 9 bases line up with TRBD1. The CDR3 length is 17 residues. V trimming: 2 bases; J trimming: 2 bases; junction bases outside the gene matches: 9. Germline V CDR1 and CDR2: MGHRA, YSYEKL. The CDR3 region is CASSQQLTGGLNYGYTF. CDR3 coding DNA: TGCGCCAGCAGCCAACAACTTACAGGGGGCTTAAACTATGGCTACACCTTC.

With respect to this clone: Different DNA sequences within this sample yield the same CDR3. This CDR3 reads CASSLGSNEKLFF. CDR3 DNA sequence: TGCGCCAGCAGCTTGGGGAGTAATGAAAAACTGTTTTTT. The chain links TRBV5-1 to TRBJ1-4; unclear D gene. Deletions cut 0 bases from V and 4 bases from J, with 4 bases between. This CDR3 spans 13 amino acids. The germline CDR1 and CDR2 sequences are SGHRS and YFSETQ. Full variable domain (missing parts from reference TRBV5-1 and TRBJ1-4): KAGVTQTPRYLIKTRGQQVTLSCSPISGHRSVSWYQQTPGQGLQFLFEYFSETQRNKGNFPGRFSGRQFSNSRSEMNVSTLELGDSALYLCASSLGSNEKLFFGSGTQLSVL.

This chain connects TRBV5-4 to TRBJ2-5; no clear D gene. Matching the DNA end better, TRBJ2-7 makes the J call doubtful. The CDR3 loop spans 16 amino acids. Germline CDR1 SGHNT, CDR2 YYREEE (reference sequence). CDR3 amino acids: CASKAAGPSVSYEQYF. As DNA, the CDR3 is TGTGCCAGCAAGGCGGCCGGGCCTTCAGTCTCTTACGAGCAGTACTTC.

The J gene is TRBJ2-3, the V gene TRBV19, with D perhaps assigned TRBD1 or TRBD2 (5 bases each). CDR1 is LNHDA and CDR2 is SQIVND in the germline V gene (reference sequence). CDR3 length equals 12 residues. The ends were cut back, 8 bases at V and 2 bases at J, with 8 bases in the middle. The CDR3 nucleotides are TGTGCCAGTGAGGGGATCACAGATACGCAGTATTTT. It yields the protein CASEGITDTQYF.

The chain uses TRBV6-5 and TRBJ2-5, with D perhaps TRBD1 (5 bases). Deletions cut 4 bases from V and 5 bases from J, with 20 bases between. CDR1 MNHEY and CDR2 SVGAGI come from the germline V gene. The CDR3 loop spans 16 amino acids. The CDR3 sequence is CASSSPRGQRGETQYF. CDR3 bases: TGTGCCAGCAGTTCCCCCCGCGGACAACGCGGCGAGACCCAGTACTTC.

The V call is TRBV5-1, the J call TRBJ1-1; 8 bases match TRBD1. The CDR3 extends over 16 amino acids. J lost 2 bases, V lost 0 bases, and 6 bases had no gene match. Germline V lookup: CDR1 SGHRS, CDR2 YFSETQ. The CDR3 spells CASSLDPQGGNTEAFF. The CDR3 nucleotides are TGCGCCAGCAGCTTGGACCCACAGGGGGGTAACACTGAAGCTTTCTTT.

This sequence joins TRBV7-2 and TRBJ1-4, with 7 positions matching TRBD1. Germline CDR1 reads SGHTA; CDR2 reads FQGNSA. The V and J ends lost 0 bases and 10 bases, in that order; junction bases with no gene match: 5. The CDR3 runs to 14 residues. The CDR3 DNA reads as TGTGCCAGCAGCTTAGCGCTCAGGACAGGAAAACTGTTTTTT. This translates into CASSLALRTGKLFF.

The chain recombines TRBV30 with TRBJ2-7; 7 nucleotides line up with TRBD2. The CDR3 runs to 15 residues. Trimming removed 5 bases from V and 6 bases from J; junction bases left unmatched: 16. Germline V lookup: CDR1 GTSNPN, CDR2 SVGIG (reference sequence). This CDR3 reads CAWARGGTGRSEQYF. The CDR3 DNA reads TGTGCCTGGGCAAGGGGAGGGACGGGTCGTAGCGAGCAGTACTTC.

The chain joins TRBV18 to TRBJ1-5, with TRBD1 matching 7 bases. The CDR3 has 14 amino acids. The ends lost 4 bases at V and 3 bases at J; junction bases unmatched: 3. Germline V CDR1 and CDR2: KGHSH, LQKENI. The CDR3, as DNA: TGTGCCAGCTCACTACAGGGGTACAATCAGCCCCAGCATTTT. Protein sequence: CASSLQGYNQPQHF. The full variable domain, completed using reference TRBV18 and TRBJ1-5, is NAGVMQNPRHLVRRRGQEARLRCSPMKGHSHVYWYRQLPEEGLKFMVYLQKENIIDESGMPKERFSAEFPKEGPSILRIQQVVRGDSAAYFCASSLQGYNQPQHFGDGTRLSIL.

The chain uses TRBV9 and TRBJ2-3; a possible D gene is TRBD2 (7 bases). CDR3 length: 14 amino acids. V gave up 4 bases and J gave up 1 base, with 10 bases separating them. In germline, CDR1 is SGDLS, CDR2 YYNGEE. CDR3 sequence: CASSLGGGTDTQYF. In DNA form, the CDR3 reads TGTGCCAGCAGCCTAGGGGGGGGCACAGATACGCAGTATTTT.

The chain carries TRBV9 and TRBJ2-7; D is ambiguous. This CDR3 comprises 15 residues. CDR1 and CDR2 from the germline V gene are SGDLS and YYNGEE. Trimming took 0 bases from V and 7 from J, leaving 17 bases between them. The CDR3 sequence: CASSVDEAVEWEQYF. The CDR3 bases are TGTGCCAGCAGCGTAGATGAGGCGGTTGAATGGGAGCAGTACTTC.

J is TRBJ2-3 and V is TRBV5-1, with TRBD1 matching over 7 bases. The CDR3 extends over 13 amino acids. Germline CDR1 and CDR2: SGHRS and YFSETQ. The V and J ends lost 5 bases and 1 base, in that order; junction bases with no gene match: 1. CDR3: CASRTGRTDTQYF. The CDR3 DNA reads as TGCGCCAGCAGGACAGGGCGCACAGATACGCAGTATTTT.

V usage is TRBV5-6 and J usage is TRBJ2-1; 8 bases are shared with TRBD1. This CDR3 has 15 amino acids. Trimming at V came to 0 bases and at J to 8 bases, leaving 7 bases not matched to a gene. Germline CDR1 is SGHDT and CDR2 is YYEEEE. The CDR3 DNA reads TGTGCCAGCAGCTTGGGACAGGGGTACGTGGATGAGCAGTTCTTC. Residues: CASSLGQGYVDEQFF.

This sequence joins TRBV6-5 and TRBJ1-5; maybe TRBD1 (5 bases). The CDR3 runs to 15 residues. Trimming took off 5 bases at V and 3 bases at J, with 14 bases between the two ends. Germline CDR1 MNHEY, CDR2 SVGAGI. The CDR3 DNA follows: TGTGCCAGCAGTAGGTCAGGGTCTAACAATCAGCCCCAGCATTTT. Its translation is CASSRSGSNNQPQHF.